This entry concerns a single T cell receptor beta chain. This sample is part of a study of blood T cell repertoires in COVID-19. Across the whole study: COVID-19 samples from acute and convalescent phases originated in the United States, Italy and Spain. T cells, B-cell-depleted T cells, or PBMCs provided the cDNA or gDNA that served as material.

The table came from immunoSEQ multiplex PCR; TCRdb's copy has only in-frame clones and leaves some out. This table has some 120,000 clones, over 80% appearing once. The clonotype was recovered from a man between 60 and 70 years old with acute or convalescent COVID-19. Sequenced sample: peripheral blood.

This CDR3 reads CSASRPGENSPLHF. DNA for the CDR3: TGCAGTGCTAGTCGGCCAGGGGAAAATTCACCCCTCCACTTT. V gene TRBV20-1 combines with J gene TRBJ1-6; perhaps TRBD1 as D (6 bases). Germline V gives CDR1 DFQATT, CDR2 SNEGSKA (reference sequence). The V end was cut by 3 bases, the J end by 7 bases, with 13 bases between. This CDR3 region has 14 residues.